This TCR beta chain originates from a study of T cells in Graves' hyperthyroidism and ophthalmopathy. Looking at the study overall: Blood from the periphery was taken at initial diagnosis, before any treatment. Points from the study as a whole: Before onset, by a median of about seven months, the model predicted ophthalmopathy. From stable hyperthyroidism, ophthalmopathy was separated by a 13 V-J model.

This clonotype came up many times. Its cognate antigen is unknown. Amplification targeted TCR beta CDR3 regions from RNA transcripts. Primed by the HTBI set, a first-round RT-PCR was run on the TCR CDR3. TCRdb re-called the multiplex PCR reads through MiXCR, storing one row per CDR3 protein. The table shows hundreds of thousands of distinct CDR3 sequences, with 15% to 20% occurring only once. The CDR3 contains 15 residues. V gave up 5 bases and J gave up 6 bases; unmatched junction bases: 14. Germline V gene sequence: CDR1 DFQATT, CDR2 SNEGSKA (reference sequence). The origin of this receptor is a woman aged 25 to 45 with Graves' hyperthyroidism. This chain connects TRBV20-1 to TRBJ2-3, with 7 nucleotides matching TRBD2. Material: blood. The CDR3 here is CSAPPAGVPGDTQYF. The CDR3 nucleotides read TGCAGTGCTCCCCCCGCGGGAGTCCCGGGGGATACGCAGTATTTT.